This T cell receptor (beta chain) is drawn from a study of vaccination effects on CD4 cells after COVID-19. Notes on this clone: Its antigen is currently unknown.

The V gene lost 4 bases and the J gene lost 7 bases, with 15 bases spanning the gap. The germline CDR1 and CDR2 sequences are SGHTS and YDEGEE. The CDR3 spans 14 residues. TCRdb's table, derived via immunoSEQ multiplex PCR, lists solely in-frame clones and lacks some. The sample has roughly 56,000 clones, around three quarters seen once. Following a roughly 11-day culture, CD4+ T cells were purified. No vaccinee had earlier SARS-CoV-2 infection, and nucleocapsid antibodies were negative. Half-medium replacement with IL-2 medium occurred on days 3 and 7. Source: CD4+ T cells from PBMCs cultured without peptide, taken before COVID-19 vaccination. The gene calls are TRBV5-8 and TRBJ1-5, with D possibly being TRBD1 (5 bases). This clonotype originated in a human donor who received a COVID-19 vaccine. CDR3 sequence (DNA): TGTGCCAGCAGCCGGCGGGGGGGTAGCCAGCCCCAGCATTTT. As protein: CASSRRGGSQPQHF.